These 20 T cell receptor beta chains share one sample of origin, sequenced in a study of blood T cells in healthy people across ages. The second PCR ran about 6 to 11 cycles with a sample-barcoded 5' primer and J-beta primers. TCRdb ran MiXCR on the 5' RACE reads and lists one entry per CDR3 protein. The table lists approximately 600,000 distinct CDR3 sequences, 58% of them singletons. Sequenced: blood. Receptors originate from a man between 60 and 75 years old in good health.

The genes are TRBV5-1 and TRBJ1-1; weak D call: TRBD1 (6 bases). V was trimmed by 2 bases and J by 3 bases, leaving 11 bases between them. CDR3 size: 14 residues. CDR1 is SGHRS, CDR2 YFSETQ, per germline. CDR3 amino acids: CASSLRRGDTEAFF. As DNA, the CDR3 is TGCGCCAGCAGCTTAAGGAGGGGGGACACTGAAGCTTTCTTT. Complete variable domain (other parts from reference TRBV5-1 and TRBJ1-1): KAGVTQTPRYLIKTRGQQVTLSCSPISGHRSVSWYQQTPGQGLQFLFEYFSETQRNKGNFPGRFSGRQFSNSRSEMNVSTLELGDSALYLCASSLRRGDTEAFFGQGTRLTVV.

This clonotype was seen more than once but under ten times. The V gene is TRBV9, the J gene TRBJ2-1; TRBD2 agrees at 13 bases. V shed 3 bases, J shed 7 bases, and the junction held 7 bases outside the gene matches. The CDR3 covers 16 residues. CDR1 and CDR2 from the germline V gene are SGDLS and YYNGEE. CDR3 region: CASSAQGLAGKNEQFF. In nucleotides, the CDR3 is TGTGCCAGCAGCGCGCAGGGACTAGCGGGGAAGAATGAGCAGTTCTTC.

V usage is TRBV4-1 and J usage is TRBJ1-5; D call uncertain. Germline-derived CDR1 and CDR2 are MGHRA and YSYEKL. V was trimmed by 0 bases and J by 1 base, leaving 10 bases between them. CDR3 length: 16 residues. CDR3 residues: CASSQDWAQSNQPQHF. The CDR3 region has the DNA TGCGCCAGCAGCCAAGATTGGGCGCAGAGCAATCAGCCCCAGCATTTT.

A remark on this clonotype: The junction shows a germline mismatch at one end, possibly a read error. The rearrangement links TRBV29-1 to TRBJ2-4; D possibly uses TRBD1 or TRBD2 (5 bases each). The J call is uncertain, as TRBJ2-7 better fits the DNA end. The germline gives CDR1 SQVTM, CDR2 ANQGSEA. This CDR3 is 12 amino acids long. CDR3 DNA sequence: TGCAGCGCTGAACTGACGGGGCCCGAGCAGTACTTC. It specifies CSAELTGPEQYF.

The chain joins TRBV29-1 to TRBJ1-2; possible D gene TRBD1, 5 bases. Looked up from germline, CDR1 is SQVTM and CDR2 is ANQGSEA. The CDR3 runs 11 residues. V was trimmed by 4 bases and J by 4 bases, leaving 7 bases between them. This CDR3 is CSVAGGYGYTF. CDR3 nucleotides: TGCAGCGTTGCTGGGGGCTATGGCTACACCTTC.

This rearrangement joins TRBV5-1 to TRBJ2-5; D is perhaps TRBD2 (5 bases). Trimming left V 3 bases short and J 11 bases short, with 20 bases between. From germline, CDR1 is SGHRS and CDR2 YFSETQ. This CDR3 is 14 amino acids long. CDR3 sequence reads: CASSYTSTYNEQYF. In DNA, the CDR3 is TGCGCCAGCAGCTACACTAGTACTTACAATGAGCAGTACTTC.

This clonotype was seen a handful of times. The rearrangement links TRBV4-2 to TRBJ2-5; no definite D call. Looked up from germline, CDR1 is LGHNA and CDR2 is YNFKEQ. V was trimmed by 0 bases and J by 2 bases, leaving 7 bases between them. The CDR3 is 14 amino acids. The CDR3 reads CASSQDGLQETQYF. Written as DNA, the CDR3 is TGTGCCAGCAGCCAAGACGGCCTACAAGAGACCCAGTACTTC.

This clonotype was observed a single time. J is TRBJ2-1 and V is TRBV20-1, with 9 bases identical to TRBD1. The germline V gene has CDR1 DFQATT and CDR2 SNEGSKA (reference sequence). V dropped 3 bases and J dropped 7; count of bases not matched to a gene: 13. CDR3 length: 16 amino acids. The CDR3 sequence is CSARDPTGGAGNEQFF. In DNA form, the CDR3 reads TGCAGTGCTAGGGACCCAACAGGGGGCGCGGGGAATGAGCAGTTCTTC.

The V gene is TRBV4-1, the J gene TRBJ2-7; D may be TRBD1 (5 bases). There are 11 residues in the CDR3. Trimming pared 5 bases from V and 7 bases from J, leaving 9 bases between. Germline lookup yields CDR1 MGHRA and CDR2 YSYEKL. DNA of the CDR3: TGCGCCAGCAGCATATACAGGGAGCAGTACTTC. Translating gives CASSIYREQYF.

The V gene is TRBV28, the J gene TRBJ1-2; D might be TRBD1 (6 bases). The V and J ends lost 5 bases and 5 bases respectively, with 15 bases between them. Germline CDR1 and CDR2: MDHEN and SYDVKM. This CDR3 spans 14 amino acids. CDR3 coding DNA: TGTGCCAGCAGTGCCCACGGGGGCAGGTATGGCTACACCTTC. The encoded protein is CASSAHGGRYGYTF.

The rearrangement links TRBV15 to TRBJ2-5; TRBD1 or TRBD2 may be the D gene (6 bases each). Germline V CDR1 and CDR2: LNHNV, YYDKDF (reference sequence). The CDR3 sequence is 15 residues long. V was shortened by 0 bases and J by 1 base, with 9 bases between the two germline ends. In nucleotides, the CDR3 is TGTGCCACCAGCAGAGATGGGGGGCTCCAAGAGACCCAGTACTTC. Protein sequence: CATSRDGGLQETQYF. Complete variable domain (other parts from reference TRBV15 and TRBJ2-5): DAMVIQNPRYQVTQFGKPVTLSCSQTLNHNVMYWYQQKSSQAPKLLFHYYDKDFNNEADTPDNFQSRRPNTSFCFLDIRSPGLGDTAMYLCATSRDGGLQETQYFGPGTRLLVL.

The CDR3 sequence: CASSLGTHRGFGMNTEAFF. The CDR3 bases are TGTGCCAGCAGCTTAGGAACCCACAGGGGGTTTGGGATGAACACTGAAGCTTTCTTT. The chain has TRBV7-9 and TRBJ1-1; 8 bases are shared with TRBD1. Germline V lookup: CDR1 SEHNR, CDR2 FQNEAQ (reference sequence). The CDR3 consists of 19 residues. V trimming: 1 base; J trimming: 0 bases; junction bases outside the gene matches: 13.

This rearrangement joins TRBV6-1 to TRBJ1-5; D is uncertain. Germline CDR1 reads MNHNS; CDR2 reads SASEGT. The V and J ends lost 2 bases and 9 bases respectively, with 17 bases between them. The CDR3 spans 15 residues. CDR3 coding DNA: TGTGCCAGCAGTGAAAGTAGGCGGAGCTTCTCGCCCCAGCATTTT. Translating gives CASSESRRSFSPQHF.

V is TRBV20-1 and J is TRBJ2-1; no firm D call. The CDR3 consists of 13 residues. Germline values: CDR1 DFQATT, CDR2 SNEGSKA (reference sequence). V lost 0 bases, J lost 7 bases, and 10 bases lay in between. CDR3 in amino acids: CSARDRAINEQFF. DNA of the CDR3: TGCAGTGCTAGAGATCGAGCAATTAATGAGCAGTTCTTC.

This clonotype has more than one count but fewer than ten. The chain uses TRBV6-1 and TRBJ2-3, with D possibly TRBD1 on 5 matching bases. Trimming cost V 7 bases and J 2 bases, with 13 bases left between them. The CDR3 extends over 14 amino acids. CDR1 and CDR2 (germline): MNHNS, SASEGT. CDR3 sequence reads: CASNLDSNTDTQYF. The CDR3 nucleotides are TGTGCCAGCAATCTCGACAGTAACACAGATACGCAGTATTTT.

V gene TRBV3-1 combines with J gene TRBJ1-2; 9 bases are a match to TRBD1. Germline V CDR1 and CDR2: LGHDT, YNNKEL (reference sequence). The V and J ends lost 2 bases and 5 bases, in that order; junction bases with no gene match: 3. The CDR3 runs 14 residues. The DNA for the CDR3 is TGTGCCAGCAGCCAACGGGACAGGGAATATGGCTACACCTTC. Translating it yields CASSQRDREYGYTF.

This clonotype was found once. The CDR3 DNA sequence: TGTGCCAGCAGGCCAGACGGTGGCTCCTATAATTCACCCCTCCACTTT. Amino acids: CASRPDGGSYNSPLHF. The rearrangement joins TRBV2 to TRBJ1-6; D uncertain. Germline values: CDR1 SNHLY, CDR2 FYNNEI. Trimming pared 6 bases from V and 0 bases from J, leaving 12 bases between. This CDR3 is built from 16 residues.

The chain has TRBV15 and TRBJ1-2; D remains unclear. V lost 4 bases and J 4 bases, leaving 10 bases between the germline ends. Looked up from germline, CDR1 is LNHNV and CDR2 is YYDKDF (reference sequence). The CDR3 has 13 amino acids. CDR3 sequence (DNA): TGTGCCACCAGCACTTCAGGCGTCTATGGCTACACCTTC. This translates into CATSTSGVYGYTF. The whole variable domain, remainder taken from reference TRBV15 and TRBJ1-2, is DAMVIQNPRYQVTQFGKPVTLSCSQTLNHNVMYWYQQKSSQAPKLLFHYYDKDFNNEADTPDNFQSRRPNTSFCFLDIRSPGLGDTAMYLCATSTSGVYGYTFGSGTRLTVV.

CDR3 amino acids: CASSFGGRTYEQYF. For the CDR3, the DNA is TGTGCCAGCAGCTTTGGTGGCAGGACCTACGAGCAGTACTTC. The chain carries TRBV7-9 and TRBJ2-7; no definite D call. Germline V gives CDR1 SEHNR, CDR2 FQNEAQ (reference sequence). The V end was cut by 3 bases, the J end by 2 bases, with 11 bases between. The length of the CDR3 is 14 residues.

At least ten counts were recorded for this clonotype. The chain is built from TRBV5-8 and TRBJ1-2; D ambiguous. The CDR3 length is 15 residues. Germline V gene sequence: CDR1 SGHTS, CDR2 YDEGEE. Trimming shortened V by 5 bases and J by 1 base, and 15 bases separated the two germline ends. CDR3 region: CASRVGTTYNYGYTF. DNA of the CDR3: TGTGCCAGCAGAGTGGGCACTACTTATAACTATGGCTACACCTTC.